This T cell receptor (beta chain) was recovered during a study of human T cells and chemical hapten exposure. Study as a whole: TCR yields per sample varied, mainly owing to small pooled library volume differences.

TCRdb reanalysed the RACE reads using MiXCR and keeps one entry per CDR3 protein. The sample lists roughly 64,000 distinct CDR3 sequences; about 11% were seen once. Described time point: pre-sensitization, week 0. Treatment here: therapeutic diphenylcyclopropenone sensitization with weekly scalp DPC. CDR3 size: 16 residues. With 1 base removed from V and 2 bases from J, the gap between germline ends came to 15 bases. The germline CDR1 and CDR2 sequences are SGHTA and FQGNSA. The study, taken as a whole, reports: There was no change with DPC sensitization in TCRs above 1 in 1000 frequency. Relative to controls, expanded TCRs formed significantly more large CDR3 similarity clusters.

Worth noting for this clonotype: Its specificity is not known.

The chain combines TRBV7-2 with TRBJ2-7; D is perhaps TRBD2 (6 bases). The sequencing used whole blood, collected in connection with sensitization to the hapten diphenylcyclopropenone (DPC). The source is a woman aged 40 to 50 with alopecia areata. Some clones in this sample may be carry-over from other donors' samples. In DNA, the CDR3 is TGTGCCAGCAGCTTAGGTAGGGGTAGCGGAACCTACGAGCAGTACTTC. Encoded protein: CASSLGRGSGTYEQYF.